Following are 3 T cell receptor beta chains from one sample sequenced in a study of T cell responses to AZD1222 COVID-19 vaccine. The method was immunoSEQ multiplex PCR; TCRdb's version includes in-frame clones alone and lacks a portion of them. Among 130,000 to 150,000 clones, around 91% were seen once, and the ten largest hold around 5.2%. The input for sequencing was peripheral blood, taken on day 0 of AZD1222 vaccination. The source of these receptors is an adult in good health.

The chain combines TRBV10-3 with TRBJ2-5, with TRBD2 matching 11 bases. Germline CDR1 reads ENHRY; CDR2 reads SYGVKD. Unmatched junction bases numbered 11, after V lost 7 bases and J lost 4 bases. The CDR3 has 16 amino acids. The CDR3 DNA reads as TGTGCCATCAAAGGTGGCATAGCGGGAGGGGGAGAGACCCAGTACTTC. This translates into CAIKGGIAGGGETQYF.

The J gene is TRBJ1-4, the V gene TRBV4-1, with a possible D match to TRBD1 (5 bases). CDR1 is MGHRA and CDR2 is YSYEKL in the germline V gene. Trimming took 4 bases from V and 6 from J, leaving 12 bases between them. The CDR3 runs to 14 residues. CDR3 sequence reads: CASSPQGVHEKLFF. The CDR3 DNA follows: TGCGCCAGCAGCCCCCAAGGGGTTCATGAAAAACTGTTTTTT.

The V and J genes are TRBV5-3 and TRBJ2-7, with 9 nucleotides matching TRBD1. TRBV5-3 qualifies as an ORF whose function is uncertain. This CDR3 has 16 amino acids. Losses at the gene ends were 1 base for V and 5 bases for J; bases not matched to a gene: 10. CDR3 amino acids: CARSLIPGTGFHEQYF. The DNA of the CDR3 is TGTGCCAGAAGCTTGATCCCCGGGACAGGGTTCCACGAGCAGTACTTC.